This T cell receptor beta chain was retrieved from a study of T cells in Graves' hyperthyroidism and ophthalmopathy. The wider study: Peripheral blood was taken when the disease was first diagnosed, before any treatment began. Study outcomes and limitations: Blood also showed most of the thyroid clonotypes that were expanded above 0.001.

TCR beta CDR3 regions were amplified from RNA transcripts. Initially, a first-round RT-PCR of the TCR CDR3 employed the HTBI primer set. TCRdb re-analysed the multiplex PCR reads in MiXCR, keeping a single row per CDR3 protein. The sample has hundreds of thousands of distinct CDR3 sequences; roughly a third are singletons. This clonotype was found many times. Its antigen is still unknown. Graves' hyperthyroidism was deemed stable absent ophthalmopathy progression within 18 months. Trimming pared 8 bases from V and 3 bases from J, leaving 8 bases between. The CDR3 loop spans 12 amino acids. CDR1 SEHNR and CDR2 FQNEAQ come from the germline V gene (reference sequence).

The J gene is TRBJ1-3, the V gene TRBV7-9; D not certain. Sequenced input: blood. The source of this sequence is a woman aged 40 to 49 with Graves' hyperthyroidism. CDR3 in amino acids: CASLVNGNTIYF. The DNA for the CDR3 is TGTGCCAGCTTGGTTAATGGAAACACCATATATTTT.